This T cell receptor (beta chain) stems from a study of T cells after posttransplantation cyclophosphamide. Using immunoSEQ multiplex PCR, the repertoire was profiled, and TCRdb retains in-frame clones only, with some absent. Singletons are absent from the sample, which has roughly 8,000 clones. This clone has a count of ten or more. CDR1 and CDR2 (germline): MNHEY, SVGAGI. Deletions cut 6 bases from V and 8 bases from J, with 16 bases between. The CDR3 extends over 14 amino acids. A marrow graft followed busulfan-fludarabine conditioning, with cyclophosphamide on days +3 and +4. The rearrangement uses TRBV6-5 and TRBJ1-4, with D hard to call. The specimen comprised PBMCs, sampled after allogeneic stem cell transplant with posttransplant cyclophosphamide. This receptor was taken from a female patient aged 45 to 65 who received an allogeneic stem cell transplant from a related donor, was CMV-positive, and had no GVHD. Part of the T cell pool may stem from the graft donor. CDR3 loop: CASSVLRRAEKLFF. The CDR3 DNA sequence: TGTGCCAGCAGCGTACTTCGAAGGGCCGAAAAACTGTTTTTT.